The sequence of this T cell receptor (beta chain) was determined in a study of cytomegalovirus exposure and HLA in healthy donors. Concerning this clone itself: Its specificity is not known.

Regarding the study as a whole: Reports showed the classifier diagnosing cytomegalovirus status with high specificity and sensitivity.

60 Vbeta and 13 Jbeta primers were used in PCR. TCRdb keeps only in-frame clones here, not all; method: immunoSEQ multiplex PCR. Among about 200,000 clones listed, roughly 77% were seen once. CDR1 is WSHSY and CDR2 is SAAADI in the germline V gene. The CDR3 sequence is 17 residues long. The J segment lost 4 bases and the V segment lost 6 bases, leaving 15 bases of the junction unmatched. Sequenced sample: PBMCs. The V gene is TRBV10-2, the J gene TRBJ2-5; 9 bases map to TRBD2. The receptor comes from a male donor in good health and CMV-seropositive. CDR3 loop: CASREGTGTSFGETQYF. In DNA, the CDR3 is TGCGCCAGCAGGGAGGGAACCGGGACTAGCTTTGGAGAGACCCAGTACTTC.